These 8 T cell receptor beta chains came from one sample sequenced in a study of human T cells and chemical hapten exposure. TCRdb ran MiXCR on the RACE reads and lists one entry per CDR3 protein. The data show around 300,000 distinct CDR3 sequences, approximately 6.3% seen once. The time point denotes: patch test 1, 2 weeks after DPC sensitization. Treatment: therapeutic diphenylcyclopropenone sensitization with weekly scalp DPC. The sequencing used whole blood, collected in connection with sensitization to the hapten diphenylcyclopropenone (DPC). The receptors stem from a woman aged 18-30 years with alopecia areata. Some clones in this sample may be carry-over from other donors' samples.

This clonotype was observed at least ten times. V and J are TRBV28 and TRBJ1-1; 7 bases map to TRBD1. Germline CDR1 is MDHEN and CDR2 is SYDVKM. V was clipped by 7 bases and J by 9 bases; unmatched bases: 11. The CDR3 consists of 13 residues. CDR3 in amino acids: CASKPGGRGQAFF. As DNA, the CDR3 is TGTGCCAGCAAACCCGGTGGGAGGGGGCAAGCTTTCTTT.

In its sample, this clonotype was seen many times. V gene TRBV7-2 combines with J gene TRBJ2-1; TRBD2 matches 9 bases. Germline trimming cut 1 base from V and 9 bases from J; bases unmatched to any gene: 10. The CDR3 is made up of 16 amino acids. Germline CDR1 is SGHTA and CDR2 is FQGNSA. The CDR3 region is CASSLVGGGAPGEQFF. The CDR3 bases are TGTGCCAGCAGCTTAGTAGGCGGGGGGGCCCCGGGTGAGCAGTTCTTC.

This clonotype was seen a handful of times. The genes are TRBV20-1 and TRBJ2-7; D is uncertain. The CDR3 extends over 13 amino acids. Germline loops: CDR1 DFQATT, CDR2 SNEGSKA (reference sequence). Trimming cost V 0 bases and J 4 bases, with 10 bases left between them. The CDR3 DNA reads TGCAGTGCTAGAGATCCTAGGTCTTACGAGCAGTACTTC. It translates to CSARDPRSYEQYF.

The table lists this clonotype with a few counts. V gene TRBV29-1 combines with J gene TRBJ2-5; TRBD2 aligns across 10 bases. The CDR3 contains 15 residues. Germline V CDR1 and CDR2: SQVTM, ANQGSEA. Unmatched junction bases numbered 8, after V lost 0 bases and J lost 7 bases. CDR3 sequence: CSVEEGTSVDGTQYF. Here the CDR3 DNA reads TGCAGCGTTGAAGAAGGGACTAGCGTGGACGGGACCCAGTACTTC.

This clonotype showed up many times. The chain combines TRBV4-1 with TRBJ2-5; possible D gene TRBD2, 6 bases. The V end lost 1 base, the J end lost 7 bases, and 16 bases lay between the germline ends. This CDR3 spans 15 amino acids. Per the germline V gene, CDR1 is MGHRA and CDR2 is YSYEKL. The CDR3 protein is CASSQGRELRVTQYF. CDR3 DNA sequence: TGCGCCAGCAGCCAAGGCCGGGAGCTCAGAGTGACCCAGTACTTC.

This clonotype was counted many times. The chain has TRBV19 and TRBJ2-1; perhaps D is TRBD1 or TRBD2 (6 bases each). This CDR3 is built from 14 residues. With 3 bases removed from V and 7 bases from J, the gap between germline ends came to 13 bases. CDR1 is LNHDA and CDR2 is SQIVND in the germline V gene (reference sequence). CDR3 protein: CASSIGQGRNEQFF. The CDR3 nucleotides read TGTGCCAGTAGTATTGGTCAGGGGAGGAATGAGCAGTTCTTC.

This clonotype showed up many times. The CDR3 nucleotides read TGTGCCAGCAGCTTCAAGGCCGCTTCGGCTGAAGCTTTCTTT. This translates into CASSFKAASAEAFF. The gene calls are TRBV7-9 and TRBJ1-1; no clear D gene. Trimming shortened V by 3 bases and J by 6 bases, and 14 bases separated the two germline ends. Germline V lookup: CDR1 SEHNR, CDR2 FQNEAQ (reference sequence). The CDR3 runs to 14 residues. Complete variable domain (other parts from reference TRBV7-9 and TRBJ1-1): DTGVSQNPRHKITKRGQNVTFRCDPISEHNRLYWYRQTLGQGPEFLTYFQNEAQLEKSRLLSDRFSAERPKGSFSTLEIQRTEQGDSAMYLCASSFKAASAEAFFGQGTRLTVV.

The chain is built from TRBV5-1 and TRBJ2-3; D unclear. V gave up 0 bases and J gave up 5 bases, with 13 bases separating them. CDR3 length equals 15 residues. Germline V gives CDR1 SGHRS, CDR2 YFSETQ. CDR3 sequence reads: CASSLGPPRQDTQYF. In DNA form, the CDR3 reads TGCGCCAGCAGCTTGGGCCCCCCCAGGCAAGATACGCAGTATTTT. Supplemented by reference TRBV5-1 and TRBJ2-3, the full variable domain reads KAGVTQTPRYLIKTRGQQVTLSCSPISGHRSVSWYQQTPGQGLQFLFEYFSETQRNKGNFPGRFSGRQFSNSRSEMNVSTLELGDSALYLCASSLGPPRQDTQYFGPGTRLTVL.